A selection of T cell receptor beta chains follows, all from one sample in a study of cytomegalovirus exposure and HLA in healthy donors. Measured with immunoSEQ multiplex PCR; TCRdb has only the in-frame clones, and not every one. The repertoire holds some 100,000 clones, with roughly 88% as singletons. Sequencing was performed on PBMCs. These receptors originate from a woman aged 18 to 35 in good health and CMV-seronegative. Both conserved end residues are part of each CDR3. The D gene is left open where the match is weak. Only some rows state a clone size, as once, few, many or a class for expanded clones.

>TRBD1|TRBJ2-1|TRBV7-8|NA
CASSFGQGTYNEQFF
TGTGCCAGCAGCTTTGGACAGGGAACCTACAATGAGCAGTTCTTC
>TRBD1|TRBJ2-2|TRBV7-3|NA
CASSPHTHRGGAGELFF
TGTGCCAGCAGCCCGCATACCCACAGGGGTGGGGCCGGGGAGCTGTTTTTT
>TRBD1|TRBJ2-5|TRBV4-1|NA
CASSRRDSQETQYF
TGCGCCAGCAGCCGTCGGGACAGCCAAGAGACCCAGTACTTC
>TRBD2|TRBJ2-7|TRBV27|once
CASSLSRLAGAEQYF
TGTGCCAGCAGTTTATCACGGCTAGCGGGAGCCGAGCAGTACTTC
>TRBD1|TRBJ1-4|TRBV7-2|NA
CASSLVPQGAREKLFF
TGTGCCAGCAGCTTAGTCCCACAGGGGGCAAGGGAAAAACTGTTTTTT
>TRBD1|TRBJ2-3|TRBV5-5|NA
CASSLDTGQGGDTQYF
TGTGCCAGCAGCTTGGACACGGGACAGGGGGGAGATACGCAGTATTTT
>TRBD2|TRBJ2-3|TRBV4-3|NA
CASSQVSPAGVDTQYF
TGCGCCAGCAGCCAAGTCAGTCCAGCGGGGGTGGATACGCAGTATTTT
>TRBD1|TRBJ1-2|TRBV4-3|few
CASSQDRTGDYGYTF
TGCGCCAGCAGCCAAGATCGGACAGGAGACTATGGCTACACCTTC
>TRBD2|TRBJ2-3|TRBV6-6|NA
CASGEGLGTDTQYF
TGTGCCAGCGGGGAGGGGCTGGGCACAGATACGCAGTATTTT
>NA|TRBJ2-1|TRBV11-1|NA
CASSFRGVNEQFF
TGTGCCAGCAGCTTCCGGGGAGTCAATGAGCAGTTCTTC
>NA|TRBJ2-3|TRBV20-1|NA
CSAGGPDTQYF
TGCAGTGCCGGGGGTCCAGATACGCAGTATTTT
>TRBD1|TRBJ1-1|TRBV30|NA
CGPLGTGDTEAFF
TGTGGCCCTCTAGGGACAGGGGACACTGAAGCTTTCTTT
>NA|TRBJ2-1|TRBV6-5|NA
CASRFGTTYNEQFF
TGTGCCAGCAGATTTGGGACAACTTACAATGAGCAGTTCTTC
>TRBD2|TRBJ2-6|TRBV4-3|NA
CASSQDPGGSGANVLTF
TGCGCCAGCAGCCAAGATCCGGGGGGCTCTGGGGCCAACGTCCTGACTTTC
>NA|TRBJ2-3|TRBV5-1|NA
CASSLDRSTTEYF
TGCGCCAGCAGCTTAGACAGGTCAACCACGGAGTATTTT
>NA|TRBJ1-4|TRBV28|NA
CASRVTGFANEKLFF
TGTGCCAGCAGGGTAACAGGGTTCGCTAATGAAAAACTGTTTTTT
>NA|TRBJ1-1|TRBV2|NA
CASRSYTVLNTEAFF
TGTGCCAGCAGATCATACACAGTACTGAACACTGAAGCTTTCTTT
>TRBD1|TRBJ2-2|TRBV7-3|NA
CASSFQGAMAGELFF
TGTGCCAGCAGCTTCCAGGGGGCAATGGCCGGGGAGCTGTTTTTT
>TRBD1|TRBJ1-1|TRBV6-6|NA
CASRDRQGSTEAFF
TGTGCCAGCAGGGATCGACAGGGATCCACTGAAGCTTTCTTT
>NA|TRBJ1-1|TRBV11-3|NA
CASSLGGATEAFF
TGTGCCAGCAGCTTAGGGGGAGCCACTGAAGCTTTCTTT
>TRBD1|TRBJ2-6|TRBV2|NA
CASRYDRAGANVLTF
TGTGCCAGCAGATACGACAGGGCTGGGGCCAACGTCCTGACTTTC
>TRBD2|TRBJ2-1|TRBV6-1|NA
CASSLAGEVNEQFF
TGTGCCAGCAGTCTAGCGGGGGAGGTCAATGAGCAGTTCTTC
>TRBD1|TRBJ2-1|TRBV19|NA
CASRDFRDRAYNEQFF
TGTGCCAGTAGGGATTTCCGGGACAGGGCCTACAATGAGCAGTTCTTC
>NA|TRBJ1-4|TRBV6-5|NA
CASSYPRREGEKLFF
TGTGCCAGCAGTTACCCGAGACGGGAGGGAGAAAAACTGTTTTTT
>TRBD1|TRBJ1-2|TRBV7-8|NA
CASSKTGATRGYTF
TGTGCCAGCAGCAAGACAGGGGCCACCAGAGGCTACACCTTC
>TRBD1|TRBJ1-2|TRBV9|NA
CASSAGTDRGGYTF
TGTGCCAGCAGCGCCGGGACAGATAGGGGAGGCTACACCTTC
>TRBD1|TRBJ1-4|TRBV7-9|NA
CASSRTGNEKLFF
TGTGCCAGCAGCAGGACAGGCAATGAAAAACTGTTTTTT
>NA|TRBJ2-2|TRBV7-9|NA
CASSSPDGGAGELFF
TGTGCCAGCAGCTCCCCGGATGGAGGGGCCGGGGAGCTGTTTTTT
>NA|TRBJ1-1|TRBV30|once
CAWSVQMNTEAFF
TGTGCCTGGAGTGTCCAAATGAACACTGAAGCTTTCTTT
>NA|TRBJ1-2|TRBV23-1|NA
CATRTQGALKLNYGYTF
TGCGCCACCAGGACCCAAGGGGCGCTCAAGTTAAACTATGGCTACACCTTC
>TRBD1|TRBJ2-3|TRBV5-4|NA
CASSYPLRGRTDTQYF
TGTGCCAGCAGCTACCCCCTCAGGGGGCGGACAGATACGCAGTATTTT
>TRBD1|TRBJ2-7|TRBV28|once
CAVGQDYEQYF
TGTGCCGTTGGACAGGACTACGAGCAGTACTTC
>NA|TRBJ2-1|TRBV4-3|few
CASSQDVTTYNEQFF
TGCGCCAGCAGCCAAGATGTGACTACCTACAATGAGCAGTTCTTC
>NA|TRBJ2-7|TRBV9|NA
CASSGRLQDSSYEQYF
TGTGCCAGCAGCGGACGTCTACAGGATAGCTCCTACGAGCAGTACTTC
>TRBD2|TRBJ2-3|TRBV6-6|NA
CASSYGAGSTDTQYF
TGTGCCAGCAGTTACGGAGCGGGGTCCACAGATACGCAGTATTTT
>NA|TRBJ1-4|TRBV4-1|NA
CASSLPRGGDEKLFF
TGCGCCAGCAGCCTCCCCCGAGGGGGGGATGAAAAACTGTTTTTT
>NA|TRBJ2-3|TRBV4-3|NA
CASSLTSTDTQYF
TGCGCCAGCAGCCTAACTAGCACAGATACGCAGTATTTT
>NA|TRBJ1-3|TRBV18|NA
CASSPWGTLSGNTIYF
TGTGCCAGCTCACCTTGGGGGACACTCTCTGGAAACACCATATATTTT
>NA|TRBJ1-1|TRBV28|NA
CASSSIGREGSPGAVAFF
TGTGCCAGCAGTTCCATCGGGAGGGAAGGGTCCCCTGGGGCCGTGGCTTTCTTT
>NA|TRBJ1-6|TRBV7-6|NA
CASSLRREDSPLHF
TGTGCCAGCAGCTTACGCAGGGAAGATTCACCCCTTCACTTT
>TRBD1|TRBJ1-3|TRBV4-1|NA
CASSYRGFGNTIYF
TGCGCCAGCAGCTACAGGGGGTTTGGAAACACCATATATTTT
>TRBD1|TRBJ1-4|TRBV28|once
CASSSFDRGREKLFF
TGTGCCAGCAGTTCCTTCGACAGGGGACGAGAAAAACTGTTTTTT
>NA|TRBJ2-1|TRBV19|NA
CASSSYGEPTYNEQFF
TGTGCCAGTAGTTCGTACGGAGAACCTACCTACAATGAGCAGTTCTTC
>TRBD2|TRBJ2-5|TRBV5-6|NA
CASILAGGTQETQYF
TGTGCCAGCATCCTAGCGGGGGGAACCCAAGAGACCCAGTACTTC
>NA|TRBJ2-5|TRBV6-5|NA
CASSYSPHLQETQYF
TGTGCCAGCAGTTACTCGCCACATCTTCAAGAGACCCAGTACTTC
>TRBD1|TRBJ1-5|TRBV4-3|NA
CASSPGTGDNQPQHF
TGCGCCAGCAGCCCCGGGACAGGGGACAATCAGCCCCAGCATTTT
>TRBD2|TRBJ2-3|TRBV18|NA
CASSRSGAASTDTQYF
TGTGCCAGCTCACGAAGCGGGGCTGCTAGCACAGATACGCAGTATTTT
>NA|TRBJ1-3|TRBV7-2|NA
CASSSQGEYTGNTIYF
TGTGCCAGCAGCTCACAAGGGGAATATACTGGAAACACCATATATTTT
>NA|TRBJ2-4|TRBV29-1|NA
CSVEGEQRNIQYF
TGCAGCGTTGAGGGCGAACAGAGAAACATTCAGTACTTC
>TRBD1|TRBJ1-6|TRBV5-1|NA
CASSGQGTSPLHF
TGCGCCAGCAGCGGACAGGGTACTTCACCCCTCCACTTT
>NA|TRBJ2-7|TRBV7-2|NA
CASSSQRQPSLSEQYF
TGTGCCAGCAGCTCCCAAAGACAGCCATCCTTAAGCGAGCAGTACTTC
>TRBD1|TRBJ2-3|TRBV4-3|NA
CASSQVVGQRHTQYF
TGCGCCAGCAGCCAAGTAGTGGGACAGCGACATACGCAGTATTTT
>TRBD1|TRBJ2-7|TRBV7-2|NA
CASSAHRGTGEQYF
TGTGCCAGCAGCGCCCACAGGGGAACGGGCGAGCAGTACTTC
>NA|TRBJ2-7|TRBV7-8|NA
CASSPSRQSEGIFF
TGTGCCAGCAGCCCCAGTAGACAATCGGAGGGGATATTCTTC